One and the same sample provided the 15 T cell receptor beta chains below, sequenced in a study of shared clonotypes between healthy human individuals. CD45RO negativity and positive selection for CCR7 defined naive CD8 cells, a population that excluded terminally differentiated effector memory CD45RA+ cells. The method was immunoSEQ multiplex PCR; TCRdb's version includes in-frame clones alone and lacks a portion of them. The table lists hundreds of thousands of clones, 90% to 95% of them singletons. The source material was naive CD8+ T cells sorted from blood. The receptors shown here come from a woman aged 30 to 39 in good health.

The chain has TRBV19 and TRBJ2-7; unclear D gene. Germline V CDR1 and CDR2: LNHDA, SQIVND (reference sequence). V lost 6 bases and J lost 0, with 12 bases in between. CDR3 length: 14 residues. This CDR3 reads CASREGWSSYEQYF. CDR3 coding DNA: TGTGCCAGTAGAGAAGGATGGAGCTCCTACGAGCAGTACTTC.

V is TRBV28 and J is TRBJ1-1; no clear D. The germline V gene has CDR1 MDHEN and CDR2 SYDVKM. Trimming cost V 4 bases and J 2 bases, with 14 bases left between them. The CDR3 consists of 15 residues. The chain's CDR3 is CASSSLSEANTEAFF. As DNA, the CDR3 is TGTGCCAGCAGTTCCCTCTCCGAGGCTAACACTGAAGCTTTCTTT.

V is TRBV28 and J is TRBJ2-2; 11 positions match TRBD2. The J segment lost 4 bases and the V segment lost 4 bases, leaving 5 bases of the junction unmatched. The length of the CDR3 is 16 residues. CDR1 and CDR2 from the germline V gene are MDHEN and SYDVKM. CDR3 amino acids: CASSSLAGAGTGELFF. The CDR3 nucleotides are TGTGCCAGCAGTTCACTAGCGGGAGCCGGCACCGGGGAGCTGTTTTTT. The variable domain in full, with the rest retrieved from reference TRBV28 and TRBJ2-2, is DVKVTQSSRYLVKRTGEKVFLECVQDMDHENMFWYRQDPGLGLRLIYFSYDVKMKEKGDIPEGYSVSREKKERFSLILESASTNQTSMYLCASSSLAGAGTGELFFGEGSRLTVL.

The chain joins TRBV27 to TRBJ1-2; D is perhaps TRBD1 (6 bases). The CDR3 runs to 14 residues. Germline V CDR1 and CDR2: MNHEY, SMNVEV (reference sequence). V was shortened by 5 bases and J by 4 bases, with 14 bases between the two germline ends. This CDR3 is CASSHARGVYGYTF. The CDR3 DNA follows: TGTGCCAGCAGTCACGCCAGGGGCGTCTATGGCTACACCTTC.

As to this clone: The same CDR3 can be traced to other DNA sequences in this sample. This chain links TRBV7-9 with TRBJ2-1; D remains ambiguous. CDR1 and CDR2 (germline): SEHNR, FQNEAQ (reference sequence). Trimming took off 1 base at V and 3 bases at J, with 1 base between the two ends. The CDR3 sequence is 12 residues long. DNA for the CDR3: TGTGCCAGCAGCTTAGGCTACAATGAGCAGTTCTTC. It specifies CASSLGYNEQFF.

The V call is TRBV27, the J call TRBJ2-7; D gene ambiguous. This CDR3 is built from 16 residues. CDR1 and CDR2 from the germline V gene are MNHEY and SMNVEV (reference sequence). V shed 5 bases and J shed 2 bases, with 19 bases lying between them. CDR3 residues: CASSARLAVSAYEQYF. In DNA, the CDR3 is TGTGCCAGCAGTGCACGACTGGCCGTTTCAGCCTACGAGCAGTACTTC.

V and J are TRBV7-6 and TRBJ2-1; 8 nucleotides agree with TRBD2. The CDR3 runs to 13 residues. Per germline, CDR1 SGHVS and CDR2 FNYEAQ. V gave up 3 bases and J gave up 7 bases; unmatched junction bases: 2. The CDR3 coding sequence is TGTGCCAGCAGCTTCCTAGCGGGTAATGAGCAGTTCTTC. Its translation is CASSFLAGNEQFF.

About this clone: The identical CDR3 is also encoded by other nucleotide sequences in the sample. The gene calls are TRBV19 and TRBJ2-7, with 10 bases fitting TRBD2. The trim removed 1 base at V and 2 bases at J, leaving 2 bases unmatched. The germline V gene has CDR1 LNHDA and CDR2 SQIVND (reference sequence). CDR3 length equals 15 residues. The CDR3 spells CASSIASGSPYEQYF. The DNA of the CDR3 is TGTGCCAGTAGTATAGCTAGCGGGAGTCCCTACGAGCAGTACTTC.

J is TRBJ2-2 and V is TRBV29-1; 7 bases agree with TRBD1. This CDR3 is built from 13 residues. The V gene end was trimmed by 3 bases and the J gene end by 4 bases; junction bases not matched to a gene: 2. Germline V gives CDR1 SQVTM, CDR2 ANQGSEA. CDR3 coding DNA: TGCAGCGTTGAGGGACAGACCACCGGGGAGCTGTTTTTT. Its protein product is CSVEGQTTGELFF.

This chain joins TRBV4-1 and TRBJ2-2; D remains unclear. Germline lookup yields CDR1 MGHRA and CDR2 YSYEKL. Trimming took off 0 bases at V and 6 bases at J, with 20 bases between the two ends. The CDR3 is 18 residues long. The CDR3 sequence: CASSQDRAYVGYAGELFF. DNA for the CDR3: TGCGCCAGCAGCCAAGATCGGGCTTACGTTGGGTACGCCGGGGAGCTGTTTTTT.

This chain connects TRBV6-5 to TRBJ1-1; D gene uncertain. The CDR3 has 13 amino acids. Trimming removed 4 bases at V and 4 bases at J, with 10 bases between. Germline V gives CDR1 MNHEY, CDR2 SVGAGI. The DNA for the CDR3 is TGTGCCAGCAGTTGGGGTGAGAGCACTGAAGCTTTCTTT. It specifies CASSWGESTEAFF.

The chain combines TRBV28 with TRBJ1-2; no reliable D call. V was trimmed by 6 bases and J by 4 bases, leaving 15 bases between them. The CDR3 extends over 14 amino acids. CDR1 is MDHEN and CDR2 is SYDVKM in the germline V gene. The CDR3 bases are TGTGCCAGCAGCAACTATAGCCGGCTCTATGGCTACACCTTC. Amino acid sequence: CASSNYSRLYGYTF.

The sample holds a few counts of this clone. The chain links TRBV21-1 to TRBJ2-7; the tabulated D call, TRBD2, remains unverified against the DNA. TRBV21-1 is marked as a pseudogene. There are 16 residues in the CDR3. The CDR3 DNA follows: TGTGCCAGCAGCAAGCAGACTAGCGGGAGGAGGAACGAGCAGTACTTC. This codes for CASSKQTSGRRNEQYF.

V gene TRBV5-8 combines with J gene TRBJ2-5, with no clear D. The V end was cut by 0 bases, the J end by 5 bases, with 11 bases between. CDR3 length equals 14 residues. Per germline, CDR1 SGHTS and CDR2 YDEGEE. CDR3 nucleotide sequence: TGTGCCAGCAGCTTGGCTTCCGGGTTCGAGACCCAGTACTTC. Amino acid sequence: CASSLASGFETQYF.

CDR3 bases: TGTGCCAGCAGCTCTGGGCGCGGGAGGGCCGCGGGATCCTACGAGCAGTACTTC. Translation gives CASSSGRGRAAGSYEQYF. The chain combines TRBV28 with TRBJ2-5, with 9 bases that match TRBD2. The end of the DNA fits TRBJ2-7 better, so the J call may be wrong. The CDR3 has 18 amino acids. The germline CDR1 and CDR2 sequences are MDHEN and SYDVKM.